The sequence of this TCR beta chain was determined in a study of T cell responses to AZD1222 COVID-19 vaccine. The ends lost 6 bases at V and 3 bases at J; junction bases unmatched: 3. CDR1 is MRHNA and CDR2 is SNTAGT in the germline V gene. There are 13 residues in the CDR3. This clone was counted a single time. The antigen is not known. Only in-frame clones appear in the TCRdb table, and some are missing; sequencing was by immunoSEQ multiplex PCR. The data hold about 150,000 clones, with around 92% observed a single time. Study-wide points: Across spike, vaccine-associated CD4 TCRs were found, dominant at 160-218 and 743-854. It should be noted that donors were predominantly white British and more often female, and clonal diversity was possibly underestimated. Targeting of unmutated variant regions was reportedly seen in nearly half of spike-specific TCRs.

This TCR derives from an adult who received the AZD1222 COVID-19 vaccine. The chain uses TRBV6-4 and TRBJ1-1; 8 bases fit TRBD1. The specimen comprised peripheral blood, sampled 28 days after the second AZD1222 dose. The CDR3 sequence is CASRADRDTEAFF. CDR3 bases: TGTGCCAGCAGAGCGGACAGGGACACTGAAGCTTTCTTT.